This T cell receptor beta chain originates from a study of blood T cell repertoires in COVID-19. Background on the study: The United States, Italy and Spain supplied acute and convalescent COVID-19 samples. Sample material is recorded as cDNA or gDNA derived from T cells, B-cell-depleted T cells, or PBMCs.

This CDR3 is built from 14 residues. With 6 bases clipped from V and 10 bases from J, the junction kept 9 bases outside the gene matches. In germline, CDR1 is MNHNY, CDR2 SVGAGI (reference sequence). Authors' methods: Nucleated cell number was recorded as an estimate derived from reference gene primer amplification. Libraries were prepared by immunoSEQ multiplex PCR; TCRdb keeps only in-frame clonotypes and omits some of them. V and J calls and clone size are those listed in that table; D and trimming were worked out from the DNA. In the table there are about 160,000 clones, 70% to 85% of which are singletons. This clone was observed a few times.

Material: peripheral blood. V and J are TRBV6-6 and TRBJ2-1; 10 bases fit TRBD2. This TCR came from a woman over 75 with acute or convalescent COVID-19. The DNA of the CDR3 is TGTGCCAGCAGACTAGCGGGGCGTCGGGGGGAGCAGTTCTTC. This encodes CASRLAGRRGEQFF.